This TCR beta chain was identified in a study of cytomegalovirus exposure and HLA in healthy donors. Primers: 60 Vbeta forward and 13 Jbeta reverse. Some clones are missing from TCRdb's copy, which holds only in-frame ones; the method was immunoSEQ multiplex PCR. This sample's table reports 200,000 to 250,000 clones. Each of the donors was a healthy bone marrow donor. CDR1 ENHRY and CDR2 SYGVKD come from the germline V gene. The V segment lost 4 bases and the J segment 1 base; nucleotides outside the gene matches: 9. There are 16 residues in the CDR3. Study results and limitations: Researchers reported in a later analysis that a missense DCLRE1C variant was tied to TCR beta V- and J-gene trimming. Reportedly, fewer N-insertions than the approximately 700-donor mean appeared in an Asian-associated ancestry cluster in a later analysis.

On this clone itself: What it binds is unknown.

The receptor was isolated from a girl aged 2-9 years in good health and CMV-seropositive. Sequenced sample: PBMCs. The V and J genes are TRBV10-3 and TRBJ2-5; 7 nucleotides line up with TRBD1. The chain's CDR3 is CAISGGTGQLQETQYF. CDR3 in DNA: TGTGCCATCAGTGGGGGAACGGGACAGCTCCAAGAGACCCAGTACTTC.